These 11 T cell receptor beta chains originate from one sample sequenced in a study of CXCR3-negative and CXCR3-positive naive CD8 T cells (dated by TCRdb to between 2019 and 2020). The sequencer listed for this sample is NextSeq 550. The Human TCR Profiling Kit (MiLaboratory) was used to prepare UMI-labeled 5' RACE TRB cDNA libraries. TCRdb reprocessed the reads, so every CDR3 protein sequence counts as one entry and DNA is not shown. This sample's table has entries for some 40,000 distinct CDR3 sequences. In total, the top ten clones hold 7.7% of the sample. Sequences were obtained from memory CD8+ T cells from blood. The cell subset or site label, as the study defines it: conventional CD8+ memory T cells (TMEM), sorted as controls. Receptor source: a human donor in good health. Some clones in this sample may be carry-over from other donors' samples.

The chain employs TRBV12-3 or TRBV12-4 and TRBJ2-7. The CDR3 covers 11 residues. The CDR3 reads CASRLGYEQYF.

V usage is TRBV20-1 and J usage is TRBJ2-5; TCRdb's D gene call, TRBD2, goes unchecked for lack of DNA. Germline lookup yields CDR1 DFQATT and CDR2 SNEGSKA (reference sequence). This CDR3 spans 16 amino acids. The CDR3 sequence is CSANTWSGGEEETQYF.

V and J are TRBV7-3 and TRBJ1-1; TCRdb's D call of TRBD1 is untestable without DNA. CDR1 is SGHTA and CDR2 is FQGTGA in the germline V gene. CDR3 length: 14 amino acids. The CDR3 region is CASSPTGLNTEAFF.

V usage is TRBV12-3 or TRBV12-4 and J usage is TRBJ2-2; TCRdb names TRBD2, which stays unverified in the absence of DNA. This CDR3 contains 14 residues. CDR3 region: CATRTGANTGELFF.

The rearrangement joins TRBV12-3 or TRBV12-4 to TRBJ1-2; TCRdb's D call, TRBD1, is unchecked because there is no DNA. The CDR3 length is 13 residues. The CDR3 is CASSEGQLYGYTF.

The chain is built from TRBV14 and TRBJ2-3. The germline gives CDR1 SGHDN, CDR2 FVKESK. The CDR3 totals 16 residues. The CDR3 region is CASSQEASLSTDTQYF.

This clonotype is classed as large by frequency. This chain joins TRBV5-1 and TRBJ2-7; absent DNA, TCRdb's TRBD2 call cannot be checked. The CDR3 is 14 residues long. Germline lookup yields CDR1 SGHRS and CDR2 YFSETQ. The CDR3 loop is CASSPGLAGYEQYF.

The chain joins TRBV29-1 to TRBJ2-3; TCRdb gives TRBD1 as the D gene, but with no DNA this cannot be confirmed. Germline V gene data show CDR1 as SQVTM and CDR2 as ANQGSEA. The CDR3 contains 13 residues. The CDR3 loop is CSVNRVGTDTQYF.

This rearrangement joins TRBV20-1 to TRBJ2-4; the TCRdb D gene call, TRBD1, has no DNA to confirm it. The CDR3 is 15 residues long. Germline CDR1 is DFQATT and CDR2 is SNEGSKA (reference sequence). CDR3 protein: CSAHSKGEAKNIQYF.

V usage is TRBV7-9 and J usage is TRBJ2-3; TCRdb picks TRBD1, but there is no DNA to check that call. CDR1 is SEHNR, CDR2 FQNEAQ, per germline (reference sequence). This CDR3 has 18 residues. The CDR3 sequence: CASSLSPGAGPRTDTQYF.

This chain links TRBV27 with TRBJ2-7; TCRdb calls TRBD1, which cannot be checked without DNA. The length of the CDR3 is 15 residues. CDR1 is MNHEY and CDR2 is SMNVEV in the germline V gene (reference sequence). The CDR3 is CASSKTTGVPYEQYF.